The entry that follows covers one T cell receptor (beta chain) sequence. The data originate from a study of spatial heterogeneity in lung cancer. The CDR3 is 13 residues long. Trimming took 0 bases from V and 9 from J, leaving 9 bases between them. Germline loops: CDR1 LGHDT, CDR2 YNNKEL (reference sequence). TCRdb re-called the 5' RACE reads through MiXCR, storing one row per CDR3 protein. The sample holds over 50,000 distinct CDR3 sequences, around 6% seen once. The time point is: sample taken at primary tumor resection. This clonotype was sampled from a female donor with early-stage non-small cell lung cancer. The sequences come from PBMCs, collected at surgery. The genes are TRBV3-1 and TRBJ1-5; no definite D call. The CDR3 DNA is TGTGCCAGCAGCCAAGAGGTAGGAGGGCCCCAGCATTTT. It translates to CASSQEVGGPQHF.